This T cell receptor (beta chain) was sequenced during a study of T-cell reconstitution after alpha-beta-depleted transplantation in children. For TCRbeta, the library was prepared with unique molecular identifiers. MiXCR, run by TCRdb on the PCR reads, gives a single entry per CDR3 protein. The repertoire has 490,000 or so distinct CDR3 sequences, approximately 13% of them found once; the top ten carry 5% to 6%. CDR3 length: 15 residues. The V gene end was trimmed by 3 bases and the J gene end by 0 bases; junction bases not matched to a gene: 8. Per the germline V gene, CDR1 is DFQATT and CDR2 is SNEGSKA (reference sequence). This clonotype was seen repeatedly, ten times or more.

The chain recombines TRBV20-1 with TRBJ2-7, with 7 bases lining up with TRBD2. The starting material was PBMCs from the stem cell graft donor, obtained from the stem cell graft. The clonotype originates from a human donor who donated a stem cell graft to a child with combined immunodeficiency. CDR3 nucleotide sequence: TGCAGTGCTAGGTCAGCTGGCGGGAGCTCCTACGAGCAGTACTTC. Translated: CSARSAGGSSYEQYF.